The 22 T cell receptor beta chains below come from one sample, sequenced in a study of human CD8 memory T cell subsets. Libraries targeted TCR beta using 5' RACE with UMIs. TCRdb reprocessed the 5' RACE reads and keeps a single row for each CDR3 protein, giving no DNA. Seen in this sample are 10,000 or so distinct CDR3 sequences; the ten most common clones hold approximately 16%. The material sequenced was CD8+ stem-like memory T cells (TSCM and TCM) sorted from PBMCs. Subset in this sample: stem-like memory CD8 T cells (TSTEM), CCR7+ PD-1- TIGIT-. These TCRs come from a human donor in good health.

The V call is TRBV9, the J call TRBJ2-1; lacking DNA, the TRBD1 call made by TCRdb goes unchecked. The CDR3 has 16 amino acids. Germline assignment: CDR1 SGDLS and CDR2 YYNGEE. CDR3 sequence: CASSVGGVHSYNEQFF.

This rearrangement joins TRBV3-1 to TRBJ2-3; TCRdb lists TRBD1, though no DNA is available to test this call. This CDR3 has 15 residues. Germline CDR1 is LGHDT and CDR2 is YNNKEL (reference sequence). The CDR3 here is CASSQDGGLADTQYF.

The rearrangement uses TRBV12-3 or TRBV12-4 and TRBJ1-1; TCRdb calls TRBD1, which cannot be checked without DNA. The CDR3 is 14 residues long. The CDR3 sequence: CASSTTVMNTEAFF.

The gene calls are TRBV7-3 and TRBJ2-1; the TCRdb call, TRBD1, lacks DNA for checking. CDR3 length: 16 residues. Looked up from germline, CDR1 is SGHTA and CDR2 is FQGTGA. CDR3 amino acids: CASSLFIQGSTNEQFF.

J is TRBJ2-7 and V is TRBV28; TCRdb outputs TRBD1, but without DNA this stays unchecked. In germline, CDR1 is MDHEN, CDR2 SYDVKM. The CDR3 spans 15 residues. The CDR3 sequence is CASSLSQGAAYEQYF. Full variable domain (remainder filled in from reference TRBV28 and TRBJ2-7): DVKVTQSSRYLVKRTGEKVFLECVQDMDHENMFWYRQDPGLGLRLIYFSYDVKMKEKGDIPEGYSVSREKKERFSLILESASTNQTSMYLCASSLSQGAAYEQYFGPGTRLTVT.

The chain carries TRBV28 and TRBJ2-7; without DNA, the TCRdb call of TRBD1 cannot be checked. The germline CDR1 and CDR2 sequences are MDHEN and SYDVKM. This CDR3 region has 17 residues. The CDR3 sequence: CASSLTRRATVVYEQYF.

This chain joins TRBV12-3 or TRBV12-4 and TRBJ2-1. This CDR3 is 13 amino acids long. CDR3 region: CASSFVSTTEQFF.

The chain combines TRBV6-1 with TRBJ2-7; TCRdb calls TRBD2, which cannot be checked without DNA. Germline assignment: CDR1 MNHNS and CDR2 SASEGT. The CDR3 is 14 residues long. The chain's CDR3 is CASSELGRAYEQYF.

This chain connects TRBV7-9 to TRBJ2-7; as DNA is missing, the TRBD1 call by TCRdb cannot be tested. Germline values: CDR1 SEHNR, CDR2 FQNEAQ (reference sequence). This CDR3 has 13 residues. The CDR3 loop is CASSLFSGDEQYF.

The chain recombines TRBV28 with TRBJ2-5. The CDR3 totals 14 residues. The germline V gene has CDR1 MDHEN and CDR2 SYDVKM. The CDR3 is CASTIRQYQETQYF.

V usage is TRBV20-1 and J usage is TRBJ2-3; the D gene TCRdb calls, TRBD2, cannot be checked with no DNA. The CDR3 covers 15 residues. Germline lookup yields CDR1 DFQATT and CDR2 SNEGSKA (reference sequence). CDR3 region: CSASGLVLLPDTQYF.

J is TRBJ2-5 and V is TRBV7-9; TCRdb selects TRBD2, and the lack of DNA leaves this call unchecked. The germline CDR1 and CDR2 sequences are SEHNR and FQNEAQ (reference sequence). The CDR3 loop spans 12 amino acids. The CDR3 protein is CASEAVGETQYF.

The V call is TRBV9, the J call TRBJ2-1; the D call from TCRdb, TRBD1, cannot be confirmed without DNA. Germline V gives CDR1 SGDLS, CDR2 YYNGEE. This CDR3 contains 15 residues. The CDR3 sequence: CASSGGQGNYNEQFF.

This rearrangement joins TRBV5-4 to TRBJ1-4; TCRdb proposes TRBD1, but this gene call is untestable without DNA. The germline V gene encodes CDR1 SGHNT and CDR2 YYREEE (reference sequence). CDR3 length equals 12 residues. Here the CDR3 reads CASSSDSEKLFF.

The chain has TRBV5-6 and TRBJ2-7; TCRdb names TRBD2, which stays unverified in the absence of DNA. The CDR3 is made up of 14 amino acids. Germline values: CDR1 SGHDT, CDR2 YYEEEE. CDR3 amino acids: CASSARGRFYEQYF.

V is TRBV24-1 and J is TRBJ2-3; TCRdb proposes TRBD2, but this gene call is untestable without DNA. This CDR3 is 15 amino acids long. Germline CDR1 reads KGHDR; CDR2 reads SFDVKD. CDR3: CATSDSGRAPDTQYF.

The rearrangement joins TRBV6-5 to TRBJ2-3; checking the TCRdb D call of TRBD1 is not possible without DNA. Germline V lookup: CDR1 MNHEY, CDR2 SVGAGI. CDR3 length: 15 residues. The CDR3 sequence: CASSFWDRGTDTQYF.

The chain uses TRBV29-1 and TRBJ2-3; lacking DNA, the TRBD1 call made by TCRdb goes unchecked. Germline assignment: CDR1 SQVTM and CDR2 ANQGSEA. The CDR3 is 14 residues long. The CDR3 reads CSVDGAVGTDTQYF.

This chain links TRBV7-8 with TRBJ2-7; TCRdb reports TRBD1, a call that lacks DNA to check it against. Germline V lookup: CDR1 SGHVS, CDR2 FQNEAQ. The CDR3 is 15 amino acids. The CDR3 loop reads CASSSLKGGPYEQYF.

The rearrangement joins TRBV20-1 to TRBJ2-7; without DNA, the TCRdb call of TRBD1 cannot be checked. The CDR3 covers 17 residues. Germline V gene sequence: CDR1 DFQATT, CDR2 SNEGSKA (reference sequence). CDR3 loop: CSARGGDGTPGAYEQYF.

This sequence joins TRBV24-1 and TRBJ2-2; TCRdb gives TRBD2 as the D gene, but with no DNA this cannot be confirmed. The CDR3 has 21 residues. The germline V gene encodes CDR1 KGHDR and CDR2 SFDVKD. The CDR3 loop reads CATTSTRQVSGRLAGIGELFF.

This chain joins TRBV10-2 and TRBJ2-1. CDR3 length: 16 residues. Germline loops: CDR1 WSHSY, CDR2 SAAADI. Here the CDR3 reads CASSEQIDTSYNEQFF.